The source of this T cell receptor beta chain is a study of shared clonotypes between healthy human individuals. Broader study findings: Compared with clonotypes that all four donors shared, non-shared clonotypes had lower generation probabilities. Rarefaction curves obtained for sorted subsets showed sequencing incomplete despite large depth.

V lost 8 bases to trimming and J lost 6 bases, with 12 bases between them. In germline, CDR1 is SNHLY, CDR2 FYNNEI. The CDR3 is made up of 12 amino acids. Researchers divided each subset's genomic DNA evenly across several immunoSEQ plates. In the original processing: Junction-only sequences produced by ImmunoSEQ had no quality scores, so filtering differed. Using immunoSEQ multiplex PCR, the repertoire was profiled, and TCRdb retains in-frame clones only, with some absent. V and J calls and clone size are those listed in that table; D and trimming were worked out from the DNA. The table has millions of clones, about 95% seen once; the top ten hold more than 0.1%. Comment on this clone: Its antigen is as yet unknown.

J is TRBJ2-3 and V is TRBV2; D is undetermined. The specimen was naive CD4+ T cells sorted from blood. The subset is: CD45RA+ positively selected. This TCR was sampled from a man aged 18 to 30 in good health. The CDR3 sequence is CASDTQTDTQYF. The DNA of the CDR3 is TGTGCCAGCGATACGCAGACGGATACGCAGTATTTT.